This TCR beta chain was documented in a study of T cell responses to AZD1222 COVID-19 vaccine. The V gene's germline CDR1 is SGDLS and CDR2 YYNGEE. CDR3 size: 12 residues. Trimming stripped 0 bases from V and 7 bases from J, with 5 bases between. Findings of the study overall: Repertoires in all cases were sampled only once the peak T cell response had passed.

In its sample, this clone was seen once. Its antigen remains unidentified. The protocol was immunoSEQ multiplex PCR, while the TCRdb copy is restricted to in-frame clones and leaves out a portion. This repertoire shows 87,000 or so clones, roughly 89% found once; its top ten account for around 3.5%. The source material was peripheral blood, sampled on day 0 of AZD1222 vaccination. The V call is TRBV9, the J call TRBJ1-3; D perhaps matches TRBD1 (5 bases). The receptor comes from an adult in good health. CDR3 sequence reads: CASSVEGNTIYF. The CDR3 region has the DNA TGTGCCAGCAGCGTAGAGGGGAACACCATATATTTT.